The 3 T cell receptor beta chains below were found in one sample sequenced in a study of shared clonotypes between healthy human individuals. Sequencing used immunoSEQ multiplex PCR; TCRdb keeps in-frame clones, though not all of them. Here the sample spans hundreds of thousands of clones, 90% to 96% being singletons. Input material: naive CD4+ T cells sorted from blood. Subset denoted: CD45RA+ positively selected. The source of these receptors is a woman in her 30s in good health.

The chain uses TRBV11-2 and TRBJ2-3; D perhaps matches TRBD2 (6 bases). Trimming took 4 bases from V and 2 from J, leaving 22 bases between them. The CDR3 runs to 18 residues. Germline V lookup: CDR1 SGHAT, CDR2 FQNNGV. The CDR3 DNA reads TGTGCCAGCAGCTCCCTCCTGACCTTTAGCGGATTCACAGATACGCAGTATTTT. This encodes CASSSLLTFSGFTDTQYF.

The V call is TRBV5-4, the J call TRBJ1-2, with D perhaps TRBD1 (6 bases). The ends were cut back, 1 base at V and 3 bases at J, with 10 bases in the middle. Germline V gives CDR1 SGHNT, CDR2 YYREEE (reference sequence). The CDR3 is 14 residues long. CDR3 sequence (DNA): TGTGCCAGCAGCTTGTATAGGGGGGACTATGGCTACACCTTC. It is translated as CASSLYRGDYGYTF.

The chain carries TRBV29-1 and TRBJ2-1; perhaps TRBD1 as D (5 bases). V lost 1 base to trimming and J lost 6 bases, with 13 bases between them. The germline V gene has CDR1 SQVTM and CDR2 ANQGSEA. The CDR3 consists of 14 residues. The CDR3, as DNA: TGCAGCGTTGAAGCTAGGCAGGGCATCAATGAGCAGTTCTTC. As protein: CSVEARQGINEQFF.